Listed here are 24 T cell receptor beta chains from one sample, sequenced in a study of neoadjuvant nivolumab and ipilimumab in lung cancer. Produced via immunoSEQ multiplex PCR; TCRdb's table is partial and in-frame only. The sample carries around 30,000 clones, more than 80% recorded once. The sequencing here drew on tumor tissue, taken after neoadjuvant nivolumab, alone or with ipilimumab, at or shortly before surgery. These receptors were collected from an adult with non-small cell lung cancer.

This sequence joins TRBV5-4 and TRBJ2-5, with 9 bases that match TRBD2. In germline, CDR1 is SGHNT, CDR2 YYREEE (reference sequence). J lost 13 bases, V lost 0 bases, and 7 bases had no gene match. The length of the CDR3 is 13 residues. DNA for the CDR3: TGTGCCAGCAGCTTGGGGCGGGAGGGCCCGGGGTACTTC. Its protein product is CASSLGREGPGYF.

V gene TRBV7-9 combines with J gene TRBJ1-2, with 10 positions matching TRBD1. CDR1 is SEHNR and CDR2 is FQNEAQ in the germline V gene (reference sequence). This CDR3 has 16 residues. J lost 5 bases, V lost 5 bases, and 11 bases had no gene match. For the CDR3, the DNA is TGTGCCAGCAGCCCTCCAACGACAGGGGGCCTATATGGCTACACCTTC. Translated, it gives CASSPPTTGGLYGYTF.

This chain links TRBV9 with TRBJ2-2, with TRBD1 matching 7 bases. Germline V gives CDR1 SGDLS, CDR2 YYNGEE. The V gene end was trimmed by 2 bases and the J gene end by 5 bases; junction bases not matched to a gene: 6. This CDR3 region has 15 residues. Written as DNA, the CDR3 is TGTGCCAGCAGCGTGGACAGGCTCCTTACCGGGGAGCTGTTTTTT. Residues: CASSVDRLLTGELFF.

The J gene is TRBJ2-7, the V gene TRBV5-5; D is unresolved. V was shortened by 0 bases and J by 1 base, with 8 bases between the two germline ends. This CDR3 region has 14 residues. Germline CDR1 reads SGHKS; CDR2 reads YYEKEE (reference sequence). This CDR3 reads CASSLEGQSYEQYF. CDR3 DNA sequence: TGTGCCAGCAGCTTGGAAGGCCAGTCCTACGAGCAGTACTTC.

The V gene is TRBV27, the J gene TRBJ2-1; D is unresolved. The CDR3 totals 13 residues. V was cut by 2 bases and J by 4 bases, with 6 bases left in between. CDR1 and CDR2 from the germline V gene are MNHEY and SMNVEV (reference sequence). The CDR3: CASSLPQYNEQFF. DNA for the CDR3: TGTGCCAGCAGTTTACCACAGTACAATGAGCAGTTCTTC.

The J gene is TRBJ1-1, the V gene TRBV7-2; 7 bases match TRBD1. This CDR3 is built from 13 residues. Germline-derived CDR1 and CDR2 are SGHTA and FQGNSA. Unmatched junction bases numbered 5, after V lost 5 bases and J lost 5 bases. The CDR3 sequence is CASSMTGRTEAFF. CDR3 sequence (DNA): TGTGCCAGCAGCATGACAGGGAGGACTGAAGCTTTCTTT.

In this sample, this clone turned up a few times. This chain uses TRBV2 with TRBJ1-6; D not resolved. The V gene's germline CDR1 is SNHLY and CDR2 FYNNEI. The CDR3 loop spans 14 amino acids. Trimming took off 3 bases at V and 6 bases at J, with 9 bases between the two ends. The CDR3 sequence is CASSERFSNSPLHF. The CDR3 nucleotides read TGTGCCAGCAGTGAGAGGTTCTCTAATTCACCCCTCCACTTT.

The rearrangement joins TRBV7-2 to TRBJ1-2; the match to TRBD1 covers 7 bases. The CDR3 sequence is 14 residues long. J gave up 2 bases and V 2 bases, and 2 bases lay outside the gene matches. Per the germline V gene, CDR1 is SGHTA and CDR2 is FQGNSA. The chain's CDR3 is CASSLSGQNYGYTF. The CDR3 region has the DNA TGTGCCAGCAGCTTATCGGGACAGAACTATGGCTACACCTTC.

The chain carries TRBV6-6 and TRBJ2-7; D remains ambiguous. This CDR3 comprises 12 residues. Looked up from germline, CDR1 is MNHNY and CDR2 is SVGAGI (reference sequence). The V gene lost 6 bases and the J gene lost 2 bases, with 8 bases spanning the gap. CDR3 in amino acids: CASSLLAYEQYF. In DNA form, the CDR3 reads TGTGCCAGCAGCCTTCTAGCCTACGAGCAGTACTTC.

J is TRBJ2-2 and V is TRBV4-2, with a tentative D call TRBD1 (6 bases). The germline gives CDR1 LGHNA, CDR2 YNFKEQ. Deletions cut 3 bases from V and 3 bases from J, with 11 bases between. The CDR3 contains 15 residues. The CDR3 loop reads CASSQVGADTGELFF. CDR3 in DNA: TGTGCCAGCAGCCAGGTGGGGGCGGACACCGGGGAGCTGTTTTTT.

This clone came up a few times. This rearrangement joins TRBV18 to TRBJ1-5; D ambiguous. Germline V lookup: CDR1 KGHSH, CDR2 LQKENI. CDR3 size: 14 residues. V dropped 2 bases and J dropped 1 base, with 6 bases sitting between them. Here the CDR3 DNA reads TGTGCCAGCTCACCAGGAGGCAGCAATCAGCCCCAGCATTTT. It codes for CASSPGGSNQPQHF. The full variable domain, completed using reference TRBV18 and TRBJ1-5, is NAGVMQNPRHLVRRRGQEARLRCSPMKGHSHVYWYRQLPEEGLKFMVYLQKENIIDESGMPKERFSAEFPKEGPSILRIQQVVRGDSAAYFCASSPGGSNQPQHFGDGTRLSIL.

The chain has TRBV5-1 and TRBJ2-3, with D maybe TRBD2 (5 bases). Germline V CDR1 and CDR2: SGHRS, YFSETQ. V was pared by 2 bases and J by 0 bases, with 10 bases between. The CDR3 is made up of 15 amino acids. The CDR3 region has the DNA TGCGCCAGCAGCTTTACGACTACCAGCACAGATACGCAGTATTTT. Its protein product is CASSFTTTSTDTQYF.

This clone was found once. V and J are TRBV9 and TRBJ2-7; D could derive from TRBD1 or TRBD2 (6 bases each). The length of the CDR3 is 15 residues. Trimming removed 4 bases at V and 3 bases at J, with 17 bases between. The germline CDR1 and CDR2 sequences are SGDLS and YYNGEE. This CDR3 reads CASSPFSRGDYEQYF. The CDR3 coding sequence is TGTGCCAGCAGCCCGTTTTCGAGGGGGGACTACGAGCAGTACTTC.

CDR3 in amino acids: CATNTGGQETQYF. Written as DNA, the CDR3 is TGTGCCACCAACACAGGGGGGCAAGAGACCCAGTACTTC. The genes are TRBV15 and TRBJ2-5, with 8 bases identical to TRBD1. CDR3 length: 13 residues. Unmatched junction bases numbered 3, after V lost 7 bases and J lost 2 bases. CDR1 LNHNV and CDR2 YYDKDF come from the germline V gene (reference sequence).

The genes are TRBV15 and TRBJ2-5; D unclear. The CDR3 runs 12 residues. The V end lost 5 bases, the J end lost 5 bases, and 9 bases lay between the germline ends. Germline V CDR1 and CDR2: LNHNV, YYDKDF (reference sequence). The DNA for the CDR3 is TGTGCCACCAGCGGAATCGGGGAGACCCAGTACTTC. Translated: CATSGIGETQYF.

The V call is TRBV11-2, the J call TRBJ1-1, with D possibly being TRBD1 (5 bases). V was trimmed by 1 base and J by 2 bases, leaving 11 bases between them. The germline V gene encodes CDR1 SGHAT and CDR2 FQNNGV. This CDR3 region has 15 residues. For the CDR3, the DNA is TGTGCCAGCAGCTTAGTTAGGGGTCAAAACACTGAAGCTTTCTTT. Amino acid sequence: CASSLVRGQNTEAFF.

In the case of this clone: At one boundary the junction diverges from the germline segment, which might be a read error. The chain couples TRBV7-7 to TRBJ2-6; D unresolved. CDR1 is SSHAT and CDR2 is FNYEAQ in the germline V gene (reference sequence). The CDR3 contains 14 residues. The CDR3, as DNA: TGTGCTAGCAGCTTAGCCCCTGGGGCCAACGTCCTGACTTTC. Translated, it gives CASSLAPGANVLTF. Using reference TRBV7-7 and TRBJ2-6 for the parts outside the CDR3, the full variable domain is GAGVSQSPRYKVTKRGQDVTLRCDPISSHATLYWYQQALGQGPEFLTYFNYEAQPDKSGLPSDRFSAERPEGSISTLTIQRTEQRDSAMYRCASSLAPGANVLTFGAGSRLTVL.

This chain joins TRBV10-3 and TRBJ1-6, with 8 nucleotides matching TRBD1. The J segment lost 2 bases and the V segment lost 3 bases, leaving 3 bases of the junction unmatched. CDR3 length: 16 residues. The germline V gene encodes CDR1 ENHRY and CDR2 SYGVKD. CDR3 residues: CAISEGRGPYNSPLHF. The CDR3 bases are TGTGCCATCAGTGAAGGCAGGGGGCCCTATAATTCACCCCTCCACTTT.

This chain uses TRBV5-6 with TRBJ2-7; perhaps TRBD1 as D (5 bases). CDR3 length equals 17 residues. Germline assignment: CDR1 SGHDT and CDR2 YYEEEE. V was trimmed by 4 bases and J by 0 bases, leaving 20 bases between them. The CDR3 sequence: CASSEPFYRRYSYEQYF. In DNA, the CDR3 is TGTGCCAGCAGCGAGCCGTTTTACAGGCGCTACTCCTACGAGCAGTACTTC. The full variable domain, rest sourced from reference TRBV5-6 and TRBJ2-7, is DAGVTQSPTHLIKTRGQQVTLRCSPKSGHDTVSWYQQALGQGPQFIFQYYEEEERQRGNFPDRFSGHQFPNYSSELNVNALLLGDSALYLCASSEPFYRRYSYEQYFGPGTRLTVT.

The gene calls are TRBV7-9 and TRBJ2-1, with 9 positions matching TRBD1. CDR3 size: 15 residues. V gave up 5 bases and J gave up 9 bases; unmatched junction bases: 11. CDR1 SEHNR and CDR2 FQNEAQ come from the germline V gene (reference sequence). The CDR3 region has the DNA TGTGCCAGCAGCCCAGGACAGGGGAGAGGTGGTGAGCAGTTCTTC. Amino acid sequence: CASSPGQGRGGEQFF.

This clone was seen more than once but under ten times. The chain has TRBV30 and TRBJ2-1; D uncertain. The CDR3 is 16 amino acids. Germline CDR1 and CDR2: GTSNPN and SVGIG (reference sequence). With 3 bases removed from V and 0 bases from J, the gap between germline ends came to 15 bases. CDR3 sequence (DNA): TGTGCCTGGAGGGGTTATGACGGAAGCTCCTACAATGAGCAGTTCTTC. Amino acid sequence: CAWRGYDGSSYNEQFF.

This clone was seen a few times. This chain links TRBV20-1 with TRBJ2-4, with D unclear. Trimming removed 3 bases from V and 5 bases from J, with 5 bases in between. Germline CDR1 reads DFQATT; CDR2 reads SNEGSKA (reference sequence). CDR3 length: 11 amino acids. CDR3 bases: TGCAGTGCTAGCTGGGAAAACATTCAGTACTTC. It encodes CSASWENIQYF.

The chain combines TRBV6-1 with TRBJ1-1; the match to TRBD1 covers 7 bases. The CDR3 covers 18 residues. Germline loops: CDR1 MNHNS, CDR2 SASEGT. The V segment lost 0 bases and the J segment 1 base; nucleotides outside the gene matches: 11. The CDR3 sequence: CASSEAGRGGPKNTEAFF. DNA for the CDR3: TGTGCCAGCAGTGAAGCAGGCAGGGGGGGGCCAAAGAACACTGAAGCTTTCTTT.

In this sample, this clone turned up once. The CDR3: CASSIDYEQYF. The CDR3 DNA reads as TGTGCCAGCAGCATCGACTACGAGCAGTACTTC. This rearrangement joins TRBV7-8 to TRBJ2-7; D ambiguous. Per germline, CDR1 SGHVS and CDR2 FQNEAQ. This CDR3 has 11 residues. V was pared by 5 bases and J by 3 bases, with 5 bases between.